These 7 T cell receptor beta chains were all obtained from the same sample, sequenced in a study of cytomegalovirus exposure and HLA in healthy donors. The table came from immunoSEQ multiplex PCR; TCRdb's copy has only in-frame clones and leaves some out. The top ten hold around 10% of the sample, which has over 130,000 clones, approximately 86% seen once. The sample comprised PBMCs. These receptors all stem from a man aged 18 to 30 in good health and CMV-seropositive.

The chain carries TRBV11-3 and TRBJ2-1; D not certain. Trimming cost V 1 base and J 1 base, with 8 bases left between them. CDR1 is SGHNT, CDR2 YENEEA, per germline. The CDR3 totals 15 residues. CDR3 coding DNA: TGTGCCAGCAGCTTAGGAGAAGATTCCTACAATGAGCAGTTCTTC. It encodes CASSLGEDSYNEQFF. Full variable domain (missing parts from reference TRBV11-3 and TRBJ2-1): EAGVVQSPRYKIIEKKQPVAFWCNPISGHNTLYWYLQNLGQGPELLIRYENEEAVDDSQLPKDRFSAERLKGVDSTLKIQPAELGDSAVYLCASSLGEDSYNEQFFGPGTRLTVL.

V usage is TRBV25-1 and J usage is TRBJ2-1; TRBD2 matches 13 bases. The germline V gene encodes CDR1 MGHDK and CDR2 SYGVNS. The CDR3 is 16 amino acids. V gave up 2 bases and J gave up 9 bases; unmatched junction bases: 7. CDR3 in amino acids: CASSEPTSGRLGEQFF. CDR3 in DNA: TGTGCCAGCAGTGAACCGACTAGCGGGAGGCTGGGTGAGCAGTTCTTC.

This chain joins TRBV2 and TRBJ1-2, with 9 bases identical to TRBD1. This CDR3 contains 14 residues. The germline gives CDR1 SNHLY, CDR2 FYNNEI. V was clipped by 4 bases and J by 9 bases; unmatched bases: 9. The CDR3 reads CASSVRGDRVSYTF. DNA of the CDR3: TGTGCCAGCAGTGTTCGCGGGGACAGGGTGAGCTACACCTTC.

The V and J genes are TRBV6-5 and TRBJ2-5; D is possibly TRBD1 (5 bases). CDR3 length: 13 amino acids. Germline CDR1 and CDR2: MNHEY and SVGAGI. Trimming pared 7 bases from V and 5 bases from J, leaving 14 bases between. CDR3 coding DNA: TGTGCCAGCAACCAAGGGGTGGGGGAGACCCAGTACTTC. It specifies CASNQGVGETQYF.

The chain recombines TRBV7-9 with TRBJ2-7; D remains unclear. This CDR3 spans 14 amino acids. In germline, CDR1 is SEHNR, CDR2 FQNEAQ (reference sequence). Trimming left V 4 bases short and J 2 bases short, with 12 bases between. CDR3 in DNA: TGTGCCAGCAGCTCGATAACTCGTACCTACGAGCAGTACTTC. This codes for CASSSITRTYEQYF.

In DNA form, the CDR3 reads TGTGCTAGTGGTGCGGATCACTTCCCCTACGAGCAGTACTTC. It is translated as CASGADHFPYEQYF. The V gene is TRBV12-5, the J gene TRBJ2-7, with unresolved D. This CDR3 region has 14 residues. V was pared by 5 bases and J by 2 bases, with 13 bases between. Germline CDR1 reads LGHNT; CDR2 reads FRNRAP.

This chain connects TRBV28 to TRBJ1-1; D remains ambiguous. Between the trimmed V and J ends, which lost 5 bases and 1 base, there was a span of 5 bases. The CDR3 has 12 amino acids. CDR1 is MDHEN and CDR2 is SYDVKM in the germline V gene. This CDR3 reads CASSRGNTEAFF. The CDR3 DNA is TGTGCCAGCAGTCGAGGGAACACTGAAGCTTTCTTT.